This T cell receptor (beta chain) was captured in a study of response to subunit inactivated influenza vaccine. CDR3 length equals 15 residues. Germline V gives CDR1 LGHDT, CDR2 YNNKEL (reference sequence). V lost 2 bases and J lost 4, with 11 bases in between. Notes on this clonotype: What it binds is unknown.

Study conclusions and caveats: Few additional T cells are recruited per seasonal influenza vaccination, authors suggested.

TCRdb reprocessed the RT-PCR reads via MiXCR and lists one record per CDR3 protein. The profile covers under 750,000 distinct CDR3 sequences, with over 9.5% appearing a single time and roughly 10% taken by the ten largest. This specimen was PBMCs from blood, taken on the day of vaccination. V is TRBV3-1 and J is TRBJ2-2; D may be TRBD1 or TRBD2 (6 bases each). This clonotype was sampled from a man aged 45-60 years who received an inactivated influenza vaccine. CDR3 loop: CASSQFGGPTGELFF. As DNA, the CDR3 is TGTGCCAGCAGCCAATTTGGGGGGCCCACCGGGGAGCTGTTTTTT. Variable domain in full (rest from reference TRBV3-1 and TRBJ2-2): DTAVSQTPKYLVTQMGNDKSIKCEQNLGHDTMYWYKQDSKKFLKIMFSYNNKELIINETVPNRFSPKSPDKAHLNLHINSLELGDSAVYFCASSQFGGPTGELFFGEGSRLTVL.